The clone carrying this T cell receptor (beta chain) was seen once. This CDR3 spans 13 amino acids. Trimming removed 8 bases at V and 7 bases at J, with 15 bases between. The data stem from a study of blood T cell repertoires in COVID-19. Study at large: The United States, Italy and Spain were the sources of the acute and convalescent COVID-19 samples. PBMCs, B-cell-depleted T cells, or T cells provided the cDNA or gDNA that made up the material.

Original handling: Cell counts per sample came from amplifying reference gene primers. Method: immunoSEQ multiplex PCR; TCRdb's copy keeps in-frame clones and lacks some. Clone size and the V and J calls come from that table; the DNA yielded D and trimming. The data contain 93,000 or so clones, 84% of them seen just once; the ten biggest clones take up more than 10%. The sequenced sample consisted of peripheral blood. This TCR came from a human donor in a cohort sampled during active COVID-19. This sequence joins TRBV12-3 or TRBV12-4 and TRBJ2-1; maybe TRBD1 (6 bases). For the CDR3, the DNA is TGTGCCAGCTCGGCAAGACAGGTTAATGAGCAGTTCTTC. Translating it yields CASSARQVNEQFF.